This T cell receptor beta chain was profiled in a study of early T cells in non-severe SARS-CoV-2 infection. Study-level information: Chains were not paired, and sequencing was done on bulk RNA from unsorted whole blood.

This clonotype occurred many times. What it binds is unknown. Tagging with unique molecular identifiers was applied to individual cDNA molecules. From the 5' RACE reads, TCRdb called clonotypes with MiXCR, one entry per CDR3 protein. The repertoire holds approximately 76,000 distinct CDR3 sequences, with more than 12% as singletons. Overall study results and limits: A preference for anti-spike CD8 responses marked VDJdb matching, which missed private and CD4 specificities.

The TCR comes from an adult who was a healthcare worker with PCR-confirmed SARS-CoV-2 infection or an uninfected control (not recorded which). Material: whole blood.

The CDR3 reads CSATPGSGRYNEQFF. CDR3 nucleotide sequence: TGCAGTGCTACCCCGGGTAGCGGGAGGTACAATGAGCAGTTCTTC. The rearrangement links TRBV20-1 to TRBJ2-1; 10 bases line up with TRBD2. The CDR3 loop spans 15 amino acids. V dropped 4 bases and J dropped 4; count of bases not matched to a gene: 7. Looked up from germline, CDR1 is DFQATT and CDR2 is SNEGSKA (reference sequence).